Described below is a single T cell receptor beta chain sequence and its context. Method: immunoSEQ multiplex PCR; TCRdb's copy keeps in-frame clones and lacks some. The sample has 95,000 to 150,000 clones; approximately 88% are singletons. This record comes from a study of T cell responses to AZD1222 COVID-19 vaccine. The CDR3 runs to 16 residues. Germline CDR1 is SGHAT and CDR2 is FQNNGV. Trimming removed 5 bases at V and 3 bases at J, with 17 bases between. The sequence came from an adult in good health. The sequencing here drew on peripheral blood, taken on day 0 of AZD1222 vaccination. This sequence joins TRBV11-2 and TRBJ1-3; tentative D call: TRBD1 (6 bases). CDR3 loop: CASSPTAGAIGNTIYF. DNA for the CDR3: TGTGCCAGCAGCCCGACCGCAGGGGCCATTGGAAACACCATATATTTT.